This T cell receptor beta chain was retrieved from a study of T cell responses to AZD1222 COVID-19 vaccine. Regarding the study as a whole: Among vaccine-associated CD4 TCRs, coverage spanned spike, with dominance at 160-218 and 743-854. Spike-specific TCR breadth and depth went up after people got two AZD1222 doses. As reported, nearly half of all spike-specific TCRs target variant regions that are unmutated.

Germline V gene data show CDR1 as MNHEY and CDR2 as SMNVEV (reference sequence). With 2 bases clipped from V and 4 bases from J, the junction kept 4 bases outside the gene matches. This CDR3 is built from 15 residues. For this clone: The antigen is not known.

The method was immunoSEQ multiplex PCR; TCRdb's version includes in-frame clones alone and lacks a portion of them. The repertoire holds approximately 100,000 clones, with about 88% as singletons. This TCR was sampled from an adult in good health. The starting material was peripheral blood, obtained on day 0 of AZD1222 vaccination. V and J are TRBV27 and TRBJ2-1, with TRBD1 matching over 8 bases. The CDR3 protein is CASSLPRTGYNEQFF. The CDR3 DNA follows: TGTGCCAGCAGTTTACCCAGGACAGGGTACAATGAGCAGTTCTTC.